The rows below give T cell receptor beta chains drawn from one sample of a study of CD8 T cells in ankylosing spondylitis. From the 5' RACE reads, TCRdb called clonotypes with MiXCR, one entry per CDR3 protein. The data hold 200,000 to 300,000 distinct CDR3 sequences, with more than 20% observed a single time. The specimen was blood, either unsorted or a sorted T cell fraction (not recorded which). The source of these receptors is a male donor with ankylosing spondylitis or in good health (not recorded which). Each CDR3 is given with its conserved first and last residue. Each record gives: V gene, D gene, J gene, clone size, CDR3 protein, CDR3 DNA. A D gene is named only where the DNA matches it firmly. Clone size is given for some rows only: seen once, a few or many times, or a class if the clone is expanded.

V gene: TRBV12-3/TRBV12-4
D gene: -
J gene: TRBJ2-7
clone size: few
CDR3 protein: CASSFTTPNEEQYF
CDR3 DNA: TGTGCCAGCAGTTTTACTACCCCAAACGAGGAGCAGTACTTC

V gene: TRBV7-8
D gene: -
J gene: TRBJ2-7
clone size: many
CDR3 protein: CASSLAGGEQYF
CDR3 DNA: TGTGCCAGCAGCTTAGCGGGGGGCGAGCAGTACTTC

V gene: TRBV24-1
D gene: TRBD1
J gene: TRBJ2-1
clone size: many
CDR3 protein: CATSGGETGGTEQFF
CDR3 DNA: TGTGCCACCAGTGGAGGCGAGACAGGGGGAACTGAGCAGTTCTTC

V gene: TRBV3-1
D gene: -
J gene: TRBJ2-4
clone size: -
CDR3 protein: CASSPPIGGVYF
CDR3 DNA: TGTGCCAGCAGCCCCCCTATTGGCGGGGTGTACTTC

V gene: TRBV18
D gene: -
J gene: TRBJ2-7
clone size: -
CDR3 protein: CASSPSYAASSHYEQYF
CDR3 DNA: TGTGCCAGCTCACCATCTTATGCGGCATCCTCTCACTACGAGCAGTACTTC

V gene: TRBV5-6
D gene: TRBD1
J gene: TRBJ2-3
clone size: -
CDR3 protein: CASSSTGDGTDTQYF
CDR3 DNA: TGTGCCAGCAGCTCAACAGGGGATGGCACAGATACGCAGTATTTT

V gene: TRBV20-1
D gene: -
J gene: TRBJ1-6
clone size: once
CDR3 protein: CSALTGGLSPLHF
CDR3 DNA: TGCAGTGCTTTAACGGGTGGGTTGTCACCCCTCCACTTT

V gene: TRBV10-3
D gene: TRBD2
J gene: TRBJ2-7
clone size: many
CDR3 protein: CAISEAGGAVYEQYF
CDR3 DNA: TGTGCCATCAGTGAAGCGGGGGGGGCGGTGTACGAGCAGTACTTC

V gene: TRBV5-1
D gene: -
J gene: TRBJ2-3
clone size: many
CDR3 protein: CASSPYMGTDTQYF
CDR3 DNA: TGCGCCAGCAGCCCATACATGGGCACAGATACGCAGTATTTT

V gene: TRBV20-1
D gene: TRBD2
J gene: TRBJ2-2
clone size: -
CDR3 protein: CSARRLGGPLGGELFF
CDR3 DNA: TGCAGTGCTAGAAGACTGGGAGGGCCCCTTGGCGGGGAGCTGTTTTTT

V gene: TRBV20-1
D gene: TRBD1
J gene: TRBJ2-7
clone size: many
CDR3 protein: CSARQGAPYEQYF
CDR3 DNA: TGCAGTGCCAGACAGGGGGCCCCGTACGAGCAGTACTTC